This T cell receptor beta chain was identified in a study of T cells after yellow fever vaccination. Template-switching 5'RACE yielded the TCR cDNA; a universal primer site and UMIs were added in the process. TCRdb fed the 5' RACE reads into MiXCR, producing one record per CDR3 protein. The sample holds roughly 170,000 distinct CDR3 sequences, 7% to 10% seen once. Concerning this clonotype: The antigen is not known.

The CDR3 extends over 19 amino acids. With V trimmed by 1 base and J by 3 bases, 14 bases remained unmatched. Germline CDR1 LGHNA, CDR2 YNFKEQ. Findings and limits, study-wide: Subsequent to the booster, the majority of primary-vaccination clones reappeared (roughly 97% CD4, about 90% CD8).

J is TRBJ1-2 and V is TRBV4-2, with 10 positions matching TRBD1. The TCR comes from a man between 18 and 29 years old who received the YFV17D yellow fever vaccine. Sequences were derived from CD8+ T cells sorted from PBMCs, sampled 45 days after the yellow fever booster vaccination. This chain's CDR3 is CASSQGSPGQGFLDYGYTF. The CDR3 nucleotides are TGTGCCAGCAGCCAAGGTAGTCCGGGACAGGGGTTTCTTGACTATGGCTACACCTTC.